This T cell receptor beta chain originates from a study of beta chain features in type 1 diabetes. General observations from the study: TCRB CDR3s were moderately but significantly shorter in Type 1 diabetes patients in all four CD4+ subsets.

This clone was seen a few times. What it recognizes is unknown. The germline gene is not matched at one end of the junction; a read error may be the cause. This CDR3 is built from 11 residues. Per the germline V gene, CDR1 is SEHNR and CDR2 is FQNEAQ (reference sequence). Since all of the isolated RNA was reverse transcribed, expressed TCRB transcripts were what got sequenced. Profiling relied on immunoSEQ multiplex PCR, and the TCRdb table lists in-frame clones only, not all of them. This table has a few hundred thousand clones, approximately 16% appearing once. The specimen sequenced was naive CD4+ T cells from blood. This receptor was identified in a man between 18 and 29 years old with type 1 diabetes. This chain links TRBV7-9 with TRBJ1-2; D is uncertain. CDR3 protein: CASSLLTIVAF. Written as DNA, the CDR3 is TGTGCCAGCAGCTTATTAACAATCGTCGCCTTC.